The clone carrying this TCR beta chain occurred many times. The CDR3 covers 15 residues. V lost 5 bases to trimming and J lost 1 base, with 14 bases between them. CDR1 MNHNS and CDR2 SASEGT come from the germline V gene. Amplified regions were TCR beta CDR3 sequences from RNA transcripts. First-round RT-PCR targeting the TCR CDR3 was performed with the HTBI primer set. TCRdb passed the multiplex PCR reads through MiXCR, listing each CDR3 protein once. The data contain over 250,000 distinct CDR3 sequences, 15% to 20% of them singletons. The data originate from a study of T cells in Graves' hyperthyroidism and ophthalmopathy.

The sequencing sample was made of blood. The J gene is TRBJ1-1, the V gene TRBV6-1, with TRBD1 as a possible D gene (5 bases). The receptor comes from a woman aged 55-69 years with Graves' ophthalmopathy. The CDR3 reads CASSLEGQGNTEAFF. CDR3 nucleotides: TGTGCCAGCAGTCTAGAGGGTCAGGGGAACACTGAAGCTTTCTTT.